This TCR beta chain was sequenced for a study of blood T cells in healthy people across ages. Primers used in a second PCR of roughly 6 to 12 cycles were a sample-barcoded 5' primer and a J-beta primer mix. A single record per CDR3 protein comes from TCRdb applying MiXCR to the 5' RACE reads. Of 1.5 million or so distinct CDR3 sequences listed, roughly 40% are singletons. CDR1 GTSNPN and CDR2 SVGIG come from the germline V gene (reference sequence). The V and J ends lost 5 bases and 4 bases, in that order; junction bases with no gene match: 3. This CDR3 has 14 amino acids. The chain joins TRBV30 to TRBJ2-5; 14 positions agree with TRBD2. Input material: blood. This receptor was taken from a woman aged 18-30 years in good health. The CDR3 reads CAWGTSGSAETQYF. DNA for the CDR3: TGTGCCTGGGGGACTAGCGGGAGTGCAGAGACCCAGTACTTC. The whole variable domain, remainder taken from reference TRBV30 and TRBJ2-5, is SQTIHQWPATLVQPVGSPLSLECTVEGTSNPNLYWYRQAAGRGLQLLFYSVGIGQISSEVPQNLSASRPQDRQFILSSKKLLLSDSGFYLCAWGTSGSAETQYFGPGTRLLVL.